This T cell receptor (beta chain) was recorded in a study of a mutant IDH1 vaccine in newly diagnosed glioma. Overall study context: There were roughly 60% males and around 40% females among treated patients, whose mean age was approximately 41 years. Standard pretreatment was either radiotherapy, temozolomide, or, for most, radiochemotherapy with temozolomide.

Clones were read by immunoSEQ multiplex PCR, and TCRdb kept only the in-frame ones, dropping some. This sample has about 16,000 clones, with about 80% found just once. This CDR3 contains 16 residues. After removal of 7 bases from V and 4 bases from J, the junction contained 10 bases not matched to a gene. Germline V lookup: CDR1 SEHNR, CDR2 FQNEAQ (reference sequence). This clone is labeled as large. The time point is: baseline, week 1 (first vaccination visit). Noted treatment: pre-vaccination baseline after standard-of-care therapy. The clonotype comes from a man between 40 and 49 years old with glioma. The chain employs TRBV7-9 and TRBJ2-1; 10 nucleotides agree with TRBD2. This specimen consisted of PBMCs, obtained from a glioma patient treated with radiotherapy, temozolomide or both. CDR3 coding DNA: TGTGCCAGCACCCCGCTCCGGACTAGCGGTTACAATGAGCAGTTCTTC. Encoded protein: CASTPLRTSGYNEQFF. The complete variable domain, with remaining parts taken from reference TRBV7-9 and TRBJ2-1, reads DTGVSQNPRHKITKRGQNVTFRCDPISEHNRLYWYRQTLGQGPEFLTYFQNEAQLEKSRLLSDRFSAERPKGSFSTLEIQRTEQGDSAMYLCASTPLRTSGYNEQFFGPGTRLTVL.